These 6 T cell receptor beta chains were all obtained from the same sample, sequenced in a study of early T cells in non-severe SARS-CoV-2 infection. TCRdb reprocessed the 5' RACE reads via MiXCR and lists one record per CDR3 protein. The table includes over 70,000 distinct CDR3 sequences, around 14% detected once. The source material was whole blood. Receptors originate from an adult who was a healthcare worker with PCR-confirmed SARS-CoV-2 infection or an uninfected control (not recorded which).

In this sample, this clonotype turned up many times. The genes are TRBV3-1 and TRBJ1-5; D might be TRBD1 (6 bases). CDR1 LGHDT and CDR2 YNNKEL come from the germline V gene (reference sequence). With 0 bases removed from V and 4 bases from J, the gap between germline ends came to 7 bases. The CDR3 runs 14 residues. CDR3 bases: TGTGCCAGCAGCCAAGACAGGGGAAATCAGCCCCAGCATTTT. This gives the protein CASSQDRGNQPQHF.

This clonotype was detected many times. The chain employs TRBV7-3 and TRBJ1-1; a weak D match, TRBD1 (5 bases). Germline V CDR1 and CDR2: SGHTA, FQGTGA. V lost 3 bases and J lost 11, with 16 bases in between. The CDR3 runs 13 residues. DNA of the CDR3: TGTGCCAGCAGCTTCACGTCGCGACAGAGGGCTTTCTTT. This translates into CASSFTSRQRAFF.

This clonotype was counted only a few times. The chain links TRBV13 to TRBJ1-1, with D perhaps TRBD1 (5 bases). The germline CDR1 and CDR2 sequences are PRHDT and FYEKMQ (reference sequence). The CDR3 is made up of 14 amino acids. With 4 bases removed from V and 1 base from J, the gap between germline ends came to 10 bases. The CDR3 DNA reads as TGTGCCAGCAGCTCCAGGGAAGGGAACACTGAAGCTTTCTTT. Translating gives CASSSREGNTEAFF. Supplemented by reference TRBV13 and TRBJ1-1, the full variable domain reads AAGVIQSPRHLIKEKRETATLKCYPIPRHDTVYWYQQGPGQDPQFLISFYEKMQSDKGSIPDRFSAQQFSDYHSELNMSSLELGDSALYFCASSSREGNTEAFFGQGTRLTVV.

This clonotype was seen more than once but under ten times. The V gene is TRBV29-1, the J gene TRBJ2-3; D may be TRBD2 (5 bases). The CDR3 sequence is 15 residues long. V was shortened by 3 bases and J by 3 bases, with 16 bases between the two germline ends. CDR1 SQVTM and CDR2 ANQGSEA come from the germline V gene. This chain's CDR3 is CSVEEGSGKTDTQYF. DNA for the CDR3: TGCAGCGTTGAGGAAGGCTCGGGAAAGACAGATACGCAGTATTTT.

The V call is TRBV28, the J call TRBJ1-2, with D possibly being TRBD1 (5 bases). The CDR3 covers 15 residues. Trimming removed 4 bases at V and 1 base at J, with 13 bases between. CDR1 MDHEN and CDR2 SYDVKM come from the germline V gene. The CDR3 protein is CASSWGTGVNYGYTF. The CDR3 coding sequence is TGTGCCAGCAGTTGGGGGACCGGGGTTAACTATGGCTACACCTTC.

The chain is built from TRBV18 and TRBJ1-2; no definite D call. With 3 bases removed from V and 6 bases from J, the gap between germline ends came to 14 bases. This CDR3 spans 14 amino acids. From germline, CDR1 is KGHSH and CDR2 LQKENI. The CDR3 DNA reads TGTGCCAGCTCACCCCCGAGGTTTGGGAATGGCTACACCTTC. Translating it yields CASSPPRFGNGYTF.